This entry lists 26 T cell receptor beta chains sequenced from one sample in a study of cytomegalovirus exposure and HLA in healthy donors. With 60 Vbeta and 13 Jbeta primers, the PCR was carried out. Generated by immunoSEQ multiplex PCR, the TCRdb table keeps only in-frame clones and is missing some. The repertoire consists of 95,000 to 150,000 clones, with about 70% occurring once and the leading ten covering around 4.5%. The sample consisted of PBMCs. These TCRs come from a woman between 40 and 50 years old in good health and CMV-seronegative.

The chain joins TRBV2 to TRBJ2-1; the D gene is possibly TRBD1 (5 bases). The V and J ends lost 7 bases and 9 bases respectively, with 19 bases between them. This CDR3 is built from 14 residues. Germline CDR1 and CDR2: SNHLY and FYNNEI. CDR3 amino acids: CASTQVRVQGEQFF. CDR3 nucleotides: TGTGCCAGCACTCAAGTCAGGGTCCAGGGTGAGCAGTTCTTC.

This chain joins TRBV27 and TRBJ2-1; 8 bases align to TRBD2. From germline, CDR1 is MNHEY and CDR2 SMNVEV (reference sequence). V gave up 5 bases and J gave up 4 bases; unmatched junction bases: 16. CDR3 length: 18 amino acids. CDR3 amino acids: CASSDGGGFPFTYNEQFF. As DNA, the CDR3 is TGTGCCAGCAGTGACGGGGGGGGATTTCCCTTTACATACAATGAGCAGTTCTTC.

The rearrangement links TRBV2 to TRBJ2-6; D remains unclear. Trimming removed 5 bases at V and 1 base at J, with 6 bases between. From germline, CDR1 is SNHLY and CDR2 FYNNEI. The CDR3 spans 14 residues. The chain's CDR3 is CASSPQSGANVLTF. CDR3 coding DNA: TGTGCCAGCAGTCCCCAGTCTGGGGCCAACGTCCTGACTTTC. The full variable domain, in which reference TRBV2 and TRBJ2-6 provide the parts outside the CDR3, is EPEVTQTPSHQVTQMGQEVILRCVPISNHLYFYWYRQILGQKVEFLVSFYNNEISEKSEIFDDQFSVERPDGSNFTLKIRSTKLEDSAMYFCASSPQSGANVLTFGAGSRLTVL.

This chain joins TRBV7-9 and TRBJ2-7; D may be TRBD1 (5 bases). Trimming pared 2 bases from V and 5 bases from J, leaving 16 bases between. The CDR3 is 15 residues long. The germline gives CDR1 SEHNR, CDR2 FQNEAQ (reference sequence). The CDR3 region has the DNA TGTGCCAGCAGCTTACGAGACAGTAGGGGCCACGAGCAGTACTTC. Translation gives CASSLRDSRGHEQYF.

The V gene is TRBV7-2, the J gene TRBJ1-5, with a possible D match to TRBD1 (5 bases). Germline lookup yields CDR1 SGHTA and CDR2 FQGNSA. Trimming took off 1 base at V and 1 base at J, with 11 bases between the two ends. The CDR3 totals 16 residues. The chain's CDR3 is CASSLGSAGSNQPQHF. As DNA, the CDR3 is TGTGCCAGCAGCTTAGGGTCTGCAGGGAGCAATCAGCCCCAGCATTTT.

The chain employs TRBV7-9 and TRBJ2-2; D gene unclear. This CDR3 contains 14 residues. V lost 4 bases and J 7 bases, leaving 13 bases between the germline ends. Looked up from germline, CDR1 is SEHNR and CDR2 is FQNEAQ (reference sequence). CDR3 protein: CASSSHSIGGELFF. The CDR3 coding sequence is TGTGCCAGCAGCTCCCATAGTATCGGCGGGGAGCTGTTTTTT. The full variable domain, completed using reference TRBV7-9 and TRBJ2-2, is DTGVSQNPRHKITKRGQNVTFRCDPISEHNRLYWYRQTLGQGPEFLTYFQNEAQLEKSRLLSDRFSAERPKGSFSTLEIQRTEQGDSAMYLCASSSHSIGGELFFGEGSRLTVL.

The chain couples TRBV5-1 to TRBJ1-1, with unresolved D. The V gene lost 0 bases and the J gene lost 0 bases, with 6 bases spanning the gap. CDR1 and CDR2 from the germline V gene are SGHRS and YFSETQ. The CDR3 sequence is 14 residues long. CDR3 sequence: CASSLGGLNTEAFF. CDR3 bases: TGCGCCAGCAGCTTGGGAGGTTTGAACACTGAAGCTTTCTTT.

This clone was seen only once. V usage is TRBV11-2 and J usage is TRBJ2-7, with D maybe TRBD1 (7 bases). The germline V and J ends were trimmed by 3 bases and 5 bases, with 23 bases remaining between them. This CDR3 has 17 amino acids. Germline lookup yields CDR1 SGHAT and CDR2 FQNNGV. This chain's CDR3 is CASSLPPRWQGGNEQYF. DNA for the CDR3: TGTGCCAGCAGCTTGCCTCCTCGGTGGCAGGGGGGAAACGAGCAGTACTTC.

The CDR3 nucleotides are TGTGCCAGCAGCGCCGGGGACAGGGTGGGACCCCTCCACTTT. Protein product: CASSAGDRVGPLHF. The rearrangement uses TRBV9 and TRBJ1-6; 9 positions match TRBD1. CDR1 SGDLS and CDR2 YYNGEE come from the germline V gene. V dropped 3 bases and J dropped 12; count of bases not matched to a gene: 7. CDR3 length equals 14 residues.

The V call is TRBV28, the J call TRBJ2-3; TRBD1 aligns across 10 bases. The CDR3 consists of 14 residues. The germline gives CDR1 MDHEN, CDR2 SYDVKM. J was trimmed by 0 bases and V by 8 bases; bases with no gene match: 2. The CDR3 DNA follows: TGTGCCAGCCAGGGACAGGGGAGCACAGATACGCAGTATTTT. Amino acids: CASQGQGSTDTQYF.

The V gene is TRBV6-5, the J gene TRBJ2-5, with D possibly TRBD1 on 6 matching bases. V lost 5 bases, J lost 3 bases, and 10 bases lay in between. The CDR3 is 13 residues long. Per the germline V gene, CDR1 is MNHEY and CDR2 is SVGAGI. Here the CDR3 DNA reads TGTGCCAGCAGTAAACAGGGCGAAGAGACCCAGTACTTC. Protein: CASSKQGEETQYF.

This clone came up a few times. V is TRBV9 and J is TRBJ2-5, with 12 bases fitting TRBD2. The germline V gene encodes CDR1 SGDLS and CDR2 YYNGEE. The CDR3 extends over 18 amino acids. Trimming removed 0 bases from V and 2 bases from J; junction bases left unmatched: 8. The CDR3 loop is CASSVAASGRATQETQYF. The CDR3 coding sequence is TGTGCCAGCAGCGTAGCGGCTAGCGGGAGGGCTACTCAAGAGACCCAGTACTTC.

This clone has only a few counts. The genes are TRBV25-1 and TRBJ2-7; 9 bases align to TRBD1. With 3 bases clipped from V and 6 bases from J, the junction kept 12 bases outside the gene matches. CDR3 size: 16 residues. Germline assignment: CDR1 MGHDK and CDR2 SYGVNS. CDR3 sequence reads: CASSDQGAQTGGEQYF. CDR3 coding DNA: TGTGCCAGCAGTGACCAGGGGGCCCAGACAGGGGGCGAGCAGTACTTC.

The chain couples TRBV6-1 to TRBJ2-3; D unclear. Trimming took off 3 bases at V and 2 bases at J, with 15 bases between the two ends. Germline CDR1 reads MNHNS; CDR2 reads SASEGT. The CDR3 has 16 residues. The CDR3 DNA reads TGTGCCAGCAGTGATAACACGCGGTACCCCACAGATACGCAGTATTTT. This translates into CASSDNTRYPTDTQYF.

The rearrangement links TRBV28 to TRBJ2-7, with 9 bases that match TRBD1. The CDR3 is made up of 15 amino acids. V trimming: 5 bases; J trimming: 3 bases; junction bases outside the gene matches: 8. From germline, CDR1 is MDHEN and CDR2 SYDVKM. CDR3 bases: TGTGCCAGCAGTACCACCGGGACAGGGCTCTACGAGCAGTACTTC. This codes for CASSTTGTGLYEQYF.

Details on this clone: Compared with germline, one end of the junction differs, possibly owing to a read error. This chain connects TRBV5-1 to TRBJ2-5, with D maybe TRBD2 (7 bases). The DNA end lines up better with TRBJ2-7; the J call may be wrong. The CDR3 runs to 14 residues. Per germline, CDR1 SGHRS and CDR2 YFSETQ. The CDR3 coding sequence is TGCGCCAGCAGTTTGGGGGCTAGCGGCTACGAGCAGTACTTC. Its protein product is CASSLGASGYEQYF.

J is TRBJ1-1 and V is TRBV13; maybe TRBD1 (5 bases). Germline CDR1 and CDR2: PRHDT and FYEKMQ (reference sequence). V lost 5 bases and J lost 5, with 18 bases in between. This CDR3 is built from 15 residues. This CDR3 is CASSNTQDGGTEAFF. The DNA of the CDR3 is TGTGCCAGCAGCAACACACAGGACGGGGGGACTGAAGCTTTCTTT.

The chain couples TRBV2 to TRBJ2-3; TRBD2 matches at 7 bases. Germline V gives CDR1 SNHLY, CDR2 FYNNEI. Trimming removed 3 bases from V and 1 base from J; junction bases left unmatched: 4. This CDR3 has 15 residues. The CDR3, as DNA: TGTGCCAGCAGTGAGTCGGGGGGTGGCACAGATACGCAGTATTTT. Encoded protein: CASSESGGGTDTQYF.

V and J are TRBV28 and TRBJ2-7; tentatively, D is TRBD1 (6 bases). CDR1 is MDHEN and CDR2 is SYDVKM in the germline V gene. Trimming took 6 bases from V and 0 from J, leaving 12 bases between them. This CDR3 is 14 amino acids long. The CDR3 bases are TGTGCCAGCAGAGGGACACCTCCCTCCTACGAGCAGTACTTC. As protein: CASRGTPPSYEQYF.

This clone occurred a few times. This chain uses TRBV28 with TRBJ2-5; 9 positions agree with TRBD2. Germline V gene data show CDR1 as MDHEN and CDR2 as SYDVKM. CDR3 length equals 14 residues. V shed 3 bases, J shed 3 bases, and the junction held 2 bases outside the gene matches. The CDR3: CASSLTSGKETQYF. The DNA of the CDR3 is TGTGCCAGCAGTTTGACTAGCGGAAAAGAGACCCAGTACTTC. Combining the CDR3 with reference TRBV28 and TRBJ2-5 gives the whole variable domain DVKVTQSSRYLVKRTGEKVFLECVQDMDHENMFWYRQDPGLGLRLIYFSYDVKMKEKGDIPEGYSVSREKKERFSLILESASTNQTSMYLCASSLTSGKETQYFGPGTRLLVL.

The chain recombines TRBV2 with TRBJ2-5; 7 bases line up with TRBD2. Germline-derived CDR1 and CDR2 are SNHLY and FYNNEI. V lost 3 bases to trimming and J lost 5 bases; unmatched junction nucleotides: 6. This CDR3 has 14 residues. DNA for the CDR3: TGTGCCAGCAGTGACGGGAGGACTTTGGAGACCCAGTACTTC. It encodes CASSDGRTLETQYF.

The chain employs TRBV18 and TRBJ1-2; no clear D gene. The germline V gene encodes CDR1 KGHSH and CDR2 LQKENI. The CDR3 length is 13 residues. V lost 1 base, J lost 8 bases, and 11 bases lay in between. CDR3 sequence (DNA): TGTGCCAGCTCACCACGAGGTGACCGCGGCTACACCTTC. As protein: CASSPRGDRGYTF.

The rearrangement uses TRBV7-3 and TRBJ1-4, with 8 positions matching TRBD1. The germline CDR1 and CDR2 sequences are SGHTA and FQGTGA. The CDR3 runs 16 residues. V shed 4 bases, J shed 5 bases, and the junction held 9 bases outside the gene matches. Written as DNA, the CDR3 is TGTGCCAGCAGCTCACTCCCACAGGGGGAGAATGAAAAACTGTTTTTT. Protein product: CASSSLPQGENEKLFF. Full variable domain (remainder filled in from reference TRBV7-3 and TRBJ1-4): GAGVSQTPSNKVTEKGKYVELRCDPISGHTALYWYRQSLGQGPEFLIYFQGTGAADDSGLPNDRFFAVRPEGSVSTLKIQRTERGDSAVYLCASSSLPQGENEKLFFGSGTQLSVL.

This clone was seen a single time. The chain joins TRBV7-8 to TRBJ1-2; D gene uncertain. The length of the CDR3 is 13 residues. Trimming took off 5 bases at V and 7 bases at J, with 14 bases between the two ends. Germline CDR1 reads SGHVS; CDR2 reads FQNEAQ. The CDR3 loop reads CASSTRGLGGYTF. CDR3 bases: TGTGCCAGCAGCACCAGAGGGTTGGGTGGCTACACCTTC.

The chain carries TRBV7-2 and TRBJ2-7, with 14 nucleotides matching TRBD2. This CDR3 spans 15 amino acids. V lost 4 bases to trimming and J lost 12 bases; unmatched junction nucleotides: 11. Per the germline V gene, CDR1 is SGHTA and CDR2 is FQGNSA. The CDR3 coding sequence is TGTGCCAGCAGCTATTCCGGGACTAGCGGGGGCCTCACGTACTTC. It codes for CASSYSGTSGGLTYF. Using reference TRBV7-2 and TRBJ2-7 for the parts outside the CDR3, the full variable domain is GAGVSQSPSNKVTEKGKDVELRCDPISGHTALYWYRQSLGQGLEFLIYFQGNSAPDKSGLPSDRFSAERTGGSVSTLTIQRTQQEDSAVYLCASSYSGTSGGLTYFGPGTRLTVT.

J is TRBJ1-5 and V is TRBV27; 8 bases are a match to TRBD1. Germline CDR1 is MNHEY and CDR2 is SMNVEV (reference sequence). CDR3 length: 14 residues. With V trimmed by 6 bases and J by 6 bases, 7 bases remained unmatched. CDR3 in DNA: TGTGCCAGCAGGCGAACAGGGGGAGGTCAGCCCCAGCATTTT. It codes for CASRRTGGGQPQHF.